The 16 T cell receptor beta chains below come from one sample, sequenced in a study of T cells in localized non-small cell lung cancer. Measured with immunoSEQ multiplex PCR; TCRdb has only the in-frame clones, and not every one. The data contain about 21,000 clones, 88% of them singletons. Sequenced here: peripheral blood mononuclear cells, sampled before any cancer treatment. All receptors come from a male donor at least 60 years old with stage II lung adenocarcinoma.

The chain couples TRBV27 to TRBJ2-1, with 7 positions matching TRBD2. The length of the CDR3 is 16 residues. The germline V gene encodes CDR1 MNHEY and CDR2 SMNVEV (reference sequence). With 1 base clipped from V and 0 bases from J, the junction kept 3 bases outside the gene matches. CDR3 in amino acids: CASSLWASGSYNEQFF. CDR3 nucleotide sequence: TGTGCCAGCAGTTTATGGGCTAGCGGCTCCTACAATGAGCAGTTCTTC.

CDR3 loop: CASSFLPGREGKETQYF. CDR3 nucleotides: TGTGCCAGCAGTTTTCTACCCGGGCGGGAGGGGAAAGAGACCCAGTACTTC. The chain employs TRBV28 and TRBJ2-5, with TRBD2 identical over 9 bases. The junction had 11 bases not matched to a gene; V was cut back by 3 bases and J by 3 bases. The CDR3 is 17 amino acids. CDR1 is MDHEN and CDR2 is SYDVKM in the germline V gene.

The chain's CDR3 is CASRRAYPSYNEQFF. CDR3 bases: TGTGCCAGCAGGAGGGCGTACCCCTCCTACAATGAGCAGTTCTTC. The V gene is TRBV6-6, the J gene TRBJ2-1; D might be TRBD2 (5 bases). CDR1 and CDR2 from the germline V gene are MNHNY and SVGAGI (reference sequence). CDR3 size: 15 residues. The V end was cut by 6 bases, the J end by 0 bases, with 12 bases between.

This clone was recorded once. CDR3 sequence: CSARRGEAFF. The CDR3 DNA reads TGCAGTGCTAGAAGAGGTGAAGCTTTCTTT. The V call is TRBV20-1, the J call TRBJ1-1; D not resolved. V was shortened by 2 bases and J by 7 bases, with 5 bases between the two germline ends. The germline gives CDR1 DFQATT, CDR2 SNEGSKA (reference sequence). The CDR3 has 10 amino acids.

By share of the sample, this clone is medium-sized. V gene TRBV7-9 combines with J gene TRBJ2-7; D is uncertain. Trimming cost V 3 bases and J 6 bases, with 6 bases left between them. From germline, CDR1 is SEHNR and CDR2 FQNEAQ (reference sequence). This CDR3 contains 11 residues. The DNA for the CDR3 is TGTGCCAGCAGCTTTTCGCGCGAGCAGTACTTC. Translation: CASSFSREQYF. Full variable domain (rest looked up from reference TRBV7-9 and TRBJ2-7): DTGVSQNPRHKITKRGQNVTFRCDPISEHNRLYWYRQTLGQGPEFLTYFQNEAQLEKSRLLSDRFSAERPKGSFSTLEIQRTEQGDSAMYLCASSFSREQYFGPGTRLTVT.

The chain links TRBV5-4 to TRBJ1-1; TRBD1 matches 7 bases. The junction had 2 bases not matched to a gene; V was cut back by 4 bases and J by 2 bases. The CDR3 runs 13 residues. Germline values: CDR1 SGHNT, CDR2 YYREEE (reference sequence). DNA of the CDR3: TGTGCCAGCAGCCGGGACAGAAACACTGAAGCTTTCTTT. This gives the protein CASSRDRNTEAFF.

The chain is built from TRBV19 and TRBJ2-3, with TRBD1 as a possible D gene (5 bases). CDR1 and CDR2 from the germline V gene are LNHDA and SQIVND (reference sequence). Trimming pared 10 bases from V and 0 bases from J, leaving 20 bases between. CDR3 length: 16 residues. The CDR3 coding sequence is TGTGCCATCCTCAATAGGGGTTCGTGGAGCACAGATACGCAGTATTTT. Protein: CAILNRGSWSTDTQYF.

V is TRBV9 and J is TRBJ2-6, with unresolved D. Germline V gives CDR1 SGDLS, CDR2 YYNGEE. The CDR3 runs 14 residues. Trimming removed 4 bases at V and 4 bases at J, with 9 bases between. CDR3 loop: CASSKGTGANVLTF. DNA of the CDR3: TGTGCCAGCAGCAAAGGAACGGGGGCCAACGTCCTGACTTTC.

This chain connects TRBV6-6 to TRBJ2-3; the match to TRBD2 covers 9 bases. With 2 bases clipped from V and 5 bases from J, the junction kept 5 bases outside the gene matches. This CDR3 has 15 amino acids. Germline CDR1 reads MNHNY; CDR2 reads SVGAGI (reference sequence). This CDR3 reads CASSYNSGSKDTQYF. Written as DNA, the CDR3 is TGTGCCAGCAGTTACAATAGCGGGAGTAAAGATACGCAGTATTTT.

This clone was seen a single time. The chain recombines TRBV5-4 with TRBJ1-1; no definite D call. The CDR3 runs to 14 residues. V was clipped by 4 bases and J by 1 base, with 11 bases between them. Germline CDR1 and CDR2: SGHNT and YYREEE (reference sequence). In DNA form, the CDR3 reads TGTGCCAGCAGCCGGACCAAAGGGAACACTGAAGCTTTCTTT. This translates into CASSRTKGNTEAFF.

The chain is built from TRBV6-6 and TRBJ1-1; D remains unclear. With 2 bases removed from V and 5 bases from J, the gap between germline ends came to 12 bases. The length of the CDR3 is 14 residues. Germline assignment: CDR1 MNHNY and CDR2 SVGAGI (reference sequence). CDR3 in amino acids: CASSYEGMRTEAFF. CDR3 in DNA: TGTGCCAGCAGTTACGAAGGGATGAGGACTGAAGCTTTCTTT.

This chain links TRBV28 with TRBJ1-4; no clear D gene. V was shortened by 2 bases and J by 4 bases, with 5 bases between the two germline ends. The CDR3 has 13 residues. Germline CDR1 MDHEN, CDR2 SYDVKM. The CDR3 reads CASSLVRNEKLFF. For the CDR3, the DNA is TGTGCCAGCAGTTTAGTACGTAATGAAAAACTGTTTTTT. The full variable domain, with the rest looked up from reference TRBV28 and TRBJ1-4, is DVKVTQSSRYLVKRTGEKVFLECVQDMDHENMFWYRQDPGLGLRLIYFSYDVKMKEKGDIPEGYSVSREKKERFSLILESASTNQTSMYLCASSLVRNEKLFFGSGTQLSVL.

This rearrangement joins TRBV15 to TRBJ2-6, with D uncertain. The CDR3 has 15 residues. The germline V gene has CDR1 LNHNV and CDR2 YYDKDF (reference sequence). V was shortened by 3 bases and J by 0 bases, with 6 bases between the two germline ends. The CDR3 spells CATSSRLSGANVLTF. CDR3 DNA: TGTGCCACCAGCAGCCGCCTCTCTGGGGCCAACGTCCTGACTTTC.

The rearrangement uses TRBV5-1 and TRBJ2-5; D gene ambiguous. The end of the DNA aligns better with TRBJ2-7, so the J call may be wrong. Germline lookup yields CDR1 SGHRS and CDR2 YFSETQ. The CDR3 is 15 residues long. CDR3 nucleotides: TGCGCCAGCAGCTTGGAAGGCGGAGCTTTCTACGAGCAGTACTTC. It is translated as CASSLEGGAFYEQYF.

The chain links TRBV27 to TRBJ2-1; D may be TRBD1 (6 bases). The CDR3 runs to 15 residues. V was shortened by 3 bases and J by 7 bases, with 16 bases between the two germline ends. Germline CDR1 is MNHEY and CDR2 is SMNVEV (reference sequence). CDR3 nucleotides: TGTGCCAGCAGTTTGGCCCACAGGGAGACTAATGAGCAGTTCTTC. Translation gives CASSLAHRETNEQFF.

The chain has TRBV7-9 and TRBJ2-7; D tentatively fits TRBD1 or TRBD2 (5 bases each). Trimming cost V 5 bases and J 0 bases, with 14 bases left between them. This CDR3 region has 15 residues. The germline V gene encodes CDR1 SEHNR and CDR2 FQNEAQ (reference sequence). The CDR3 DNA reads TGTGCCAGCAGCATGGGGGACCGGCGCTCCTACGAGCAGTACTTC. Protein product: CASSMGDRRSYEQYF.